This TCR beta chain originates from a study of vaccination effects on CD4 cells after COVID-19 (dated by TCRdb to between 2020 and 2023). As for the study more broadly: To identify antigen-specific CD4+ T cell clonotypes by their expansion, the ViraFEST assay first stimulated PBMC with viral peptide pools and then applied TCR sequencing. Post-vaccine samples across the study were collected a median of 72 days after the second dose, with a range of 14 to 241. A few million PBMC per well were cultured with approximately 10 ug/ml peptides in IMDM containing 5% human AB serum, about 9 IU/ml IL-2 and gentamicin. In both COVID-19 convalescent patients and infection-naive vaccine recipients, the study compared SARS-CoV-2 spike-specific CD4+ TCR repertoires from before mRNA vaccination with those from after it. The full study included over 8 COVID-19 convalescent patients and several SARS-CoV-2-naive healthy vaccine recipients. Cultures from other donors in the study were sequenced with the Oncomine TCR Beta short-read assay on an Illumina iSeq 100. Study-wide findings and limitations: Clones induced by infection and clones induced by vaccination both contracted markedly at late timepoints after vaccination, which fits with T cell responses waning over time. Only a small number of convalescent patients were included, and no early post-infection timepoints were available, which limited the study. Among healthy vaccine recipients, nearly all vaccine-induced clones were SARS-CoV-2 mono-reactive, and only 1 of 255 was cross-reactive with common cold coronaviruses.

After about 10 days of culture, CD4+ T cells were isolated with the EasySep CD4+ T cell isolation kit. Participants received two doses of either the BNT162b2 or the mRNA-1273 mRNA SARS-CoV-2 vaccine. Healthy vaccine recipients had no prior SARS-CoV-2 infection, confirmed by negative nucleocapsid antibodies before and after vaccination. Half of the culture medium was replaced with fresh IL-2-containing medium on days 3 and 7. Unless noted otherwise, every peptide stimulation condition was cultured in triplicate wells. Using Ficoll-Paque Plus gradient centrifugation, PBMC were separated from whole blood and then either used fresh or cryopreserved at -140C. The QIAamp micro DNA kit was used to extract genomic DNA from the cultured CD4+ T cells. A remark on this clone: It lacks a known antigen. No base quality values were provided; no much bigger clone lies one nucleotide off.

The CDR3 holds 17 amino acids from the cysteine to the phenylalanine. Just CDR3 DNA is preserved here, 51 bases in frame from base 1. The CDR1 and CDR2 encoded by the germline V gene (reference sequence) are LNHNV and YYDKDF. V gives up 3 bases and J gives up 0 bases, and the segment between their germline ends measures 14 bases. Libraries came from the immunoSEQ multiplex PCR assay. TCR beta CDR3 sequencing was performed on DNA from the cultured, isolated CD4+ T cells. Per the original workflow: Non-productive TCR sequences were removed, reads were trimmed to the CDR3 region, and CDR3s of at least 7 amino acids were retained. Antigen-specific clonotypes were identified using the MANAFEST web app by comparison of expansion in peptide wells against reference cultures. Positive clones required FDR<0.05 expansion versus reference and all other wells, odds ratio above 5, and frequency above 0.1% in two replicate wells. Clonotypes significantly expanded in SARS-CoV-2 spike wells and in at least one common cold coronavirus spike condition were defined as cross-reactive. CDR3 similarity was assessed by Levenshtein distance using the stringdist R package, and unrooted trees were constructed with ape in R 3.6.1. TCRdb holds this immuneACCESS table with in-frame rearrangements only. Some clones are missing; in checked studies, unresolved V genes explain under half, and the rest has no known cause. The V and J calls and the clone size are those of that table, but D and trimming were determined from the DNA. For this sample there are approximately 74,000 clones; about 73% appear just once. Roughly 2.1% of the sample belongs to the ten largest clones.

The rearranged chain carries TRBV15 and TRBJ2-2; TRBD1 is perhaps the D gene, given 6 matching bases. The sample in question was CD4+ T cells from PBMCs cultured without peptide, obtained after COVID-19 vaccination. This receptor was identified in a human donor who received a COVID-19 vaccine. CDR3 sequence: CATSSWKWTANTGELFF. The DNA sequence follows: TGTGCCACCAGCAGCTGGAAGTGGACAGCGAACACCGGGGAGCTGTTTTTT.